The next 20 T cell receptor beta chains were all read from a single sample in a study of identical twins. Each CDR3 protein is one row after TCRdb ran MiXCR on the 5' RACE reads. This table holds just over 500,000 distinct CDR3 sequences, about 20% found once. The same data also contributed to another study, on T cells expressing NK-cell markers.

The material sequenced was CD4+ T cells sorted from blood. The origin of the receptors is a woman between 18 and 29 years old in good health.

This clonotype was observed a few times. The chain joins TRBV7-9 to TRBJ2-1; no firm D call. Germline V gene lookup returns CDR1 SEHNR and CDR2 FQNEAQ (reference sequence). The CDR3 is 15 residues long. Trimming took 5 bases from V and 2 from J, leaving 13 bases between them. This CDR3 reads CASSRPGDPYNEQFF. CDR3 sequence (DNA): TGTGCCAGCAGCCGCCCTGGGGATCCCTACAATGAGCAGTTCTTC.

The sample holds many counts of this clonotype. The chain links TRBV12-3 or TRBV12-4 to TRBJ1-5; no clear D gene. Trimming shortened V by 0 bases and J by 6 bases, and 12 bases separated the two germline ends. This CDR3 spans 15 amino acids. The CDR3 protein is CASSLAVSPSQPQHF. DNA of the CDR3: TGTGCCAGCAGTTTAGCGGTGTCTCCCTCTCAGCCCCAGCATTTT.

On this clonotype itself: Since a much larger clone is just one base distant, this may be a read error. This chain connects TRBV12-3 or TRBV12-4 to TRBJ2-4; a possible D gene is TRBD2 (6 bases). The CDR3 has 14 amino acids. V was shortened by 3 bases and J by 11 bases, with 17 bases between the two germline ends. The CDR3 region has the DNA TGTGCCAGCAGTTTGGGGCGCGGGGCGAACCTTCAGTACTTC. Amino acids: CASSLGRGANLQYF.

The V and J genes are TRBV6-5 and TRBJ2-3; D call uncertain. This CDR3 comprises 14 residues. V lost 0 bases to trimming and J lost 4 bases, with 8 bases between them. Germline V gene data show CDR1 as MNHEY and CDR2 as SVGAGI. The CDR3 DNA sequence: TGTGCCAGCAGTTACTCTCCTTGGGCAGATACGCAGTATTTT. Its translation: CASSYSPWADTQYF.

The chain joins TRBV2 to TRBJ2-3, with D possibly being TRBD2 (5 bases). Trimming stripped 4 bases from V and 1 base from J, with 12 bases between. The germline gives CDR1 SNHLY, CDR2 FYNNEI. CDR3 size: 15 residues. The CDR3 DNA reads as TGTGCCAGCAGTGTGCCACATAGCGGCACAGATACGCAGTATTTT. It translates to CASSVPHSGTDTQYF.

The chain has TRBV1 and TRBJ2-3. TRBV1 is termed a pseudogene. The CDR3 has 13 residues. CDR3 nucleotide sequence: TGCACCAGCAGCCAACTCACAAGGGATACGCAGTATTTT. The encoded protein is CTSSQLTRDTQYF.

The gene calls are TRBV5-1 and TRBJ2-1, with 11 bases aligning to TRBD2. CDR3 length: 15 amino acids. Germline CDR1 is SGHRS and CDR2 is YFSETQ. J was trimmed by 10 bases and V by 3 bases; bases with no gene match: 9. CDR3 loop: CASSSGTSGMLEQFF. CDR3 bases: TGCGCCAGCAGCTCCGGGACTAGCGGTATGTTGGAGCAGTTCTTC.

This sequence joins TRBV2 and TRBJ2-1; D remains unclear. V lost 4 bases to trimming and J lost 2 bases, with 9 bases between them. CDR1 SNHLY and CDR2 FYNNEI come from the germline V gene. The CDR3 has 14 amino acids. The CDR3 nucleotides are TGTGCCAGCAGTGGCTACAGCCCCTACAATGAGCAGTTCTTC. This sequence encodes CASSGYSPYNEQFF.

This clonotype has only a few counts. The J gene is TRBJ2-7, the V gene TRBV3-1; 7 nucleotides align to TRBD1. The CDR3 covers 15 residues. The ends lost 2 bases at V and 6 bases at J; junction bases unmatched: 10. From germline, CDR1 is LGHDT and CDR2 YNNKEL (reference sequence). The CDR3 loop reads CASSQPRQGRGEQYF. The DNA for the CDR3 is TGTGCCAGCAGCCAACCACGACAGGGCAGGGGCGAGCAGTACTTC.

This clonotype was found many times. This chain uses TRBV7-2 with TRBJ1-1; possibly TRBD1 for D (5 bases). Germline-derived CDR1 and CDR2 are SGHTA and FQGNSA. V lost 1 base and J lost 10, with 7 bases in between. The CDR3 loop spans 11 amino acids. In nucleotides, the CDR3 is TGTGCCAGCAGCTTAGTTAGGGGAGCTTTCTTT. This codes for CASSLVRGAFF.

This clonotype has a count of ten or more. The CDR3 loop is CASSSGRGVYNEQFF. CDR3 in DNA: TGTGCCAGCAGTTCGGGCAGGGGCGTTTACAATGAGCAGTTCTTC. The chain is built from TRBV12-3 or TRBV12-4 and TRBJ2-1; possible D gene TRBD1, 6 bases. The CDR3 extends over 15 amino acids. Between the trimmed V and J ends, which lost 4 bases and 4 bases, there was a span of 14 bases.

Only one count was recorded for this clonotype. The chain couples TRBV5-6 to TRBJ2-1; the match to TRBD2 covers 7 bases. The CDR3 has 15 residues. The junction had 9 bases not matched to a gene; V was cut back by 3 bases and J by 6 bases. Germline V gene sequence: CDR1 SGHDT, CDR2 YYEEEE. CDR3 bases: TGTGCCAGCAGCTGGGGGGGGACCCAAGGCAATGAGCAGTTCTTC. It translates to CASSWGGTQGNEQFF.

The chain carries TRBV9 and TRBJ2-5; 7 nucleotides agree with TRBD1. The germline gives CDR1 SGDLS, CDR2 YYNGEE. There are 14 residues in the CDR3. Trimming cost V 2 bases and J 1 base; bases outside gene matches: 2. The CDR3 is CASSVGQFQETQYF. CDR3 in DNA: TGTGCCAGCAGCGTGGGACAGTTCCAAGAGACCCAGTACTTC.

This clonotype has a handful of counts. The V gene is TRBV5-8, the J gene TRBJ1-2, with D uncertain. Germline CDR1 and CDR2: SGHTS and YDEGEE. The CDR3 is 13 residues long. Trimming cost V 2 bases and J 4 bases, with 9 bases left between them. CDR3 loop: CASSFQKVYGYTF. CDR3 bases: TGTGCCAGCAGCTTCCAGAAAGTCTATGGCTACACCTTC.

This clonotype appeared a few times. The chain is built from TRBV20-1 and TRBJ2-7; D may be TRBD1 (6 bases). V lost 3 bases to trimming and J lost 6 bases, with 18 bases between them. The germline V gene has CDR1 DFQATT and CDR2 SNEGSKA (reference sequence). This CDR3 contains 14 residues. For the CDR3, the DNA is TGCAGTGCTAGCCTGGCCCGACAGGCCCTCGAGCAGTACTTC. This sequence encodes CSASLARQALEQYF.

CDR3 nucleotide sequence: TGCAGTGCTAGCGGACAGAGCTCCTACGAGCAGTACTTC. This sequence encodes CSASGQSSYEQYF. The chain carries TRBV20-1 and TRBJ2-7, with D possibly TRBD1 on 6 matching bases. Germline CDR1 DFQATT, CDR2 SNEGSKA (reference sequence). The V gene lost 3 bases and the J gene lost 0 bases, with 9 bases spanning the gap. The CDR3 is made up of 13 amino acids.

The chain combines TRBV7-3 with TRBJ2-1, with a weak D call TRBD1 (5 bases). The CDR3 is made up of 14 amino acids. V lost 5 bases and J 5 bases, leaving 13 bases between the germline ends. Germline V gives CDR1 SGHTA, CDR2 FQGTGA. This CDR3 is CASSANRINNEQFF. For the CDR3, the DNA is TGTGCCAGCAGCGCTAACAGGATCAACAATGAGCAGTTCTTC.

This clonotype was detected a few times. The chain's CDR3 is CSARDWSVALEQFF. As DNA, the CDR3 is TGCAGTGCTAGAGATTGGTCGGTAGCTCTAGAGCAGTTCTTC. The V gene is TRBV20-1, the J gene TRBJ2-1; D is uncertain. The CDR3 extends over 14 amino acids. Deletions cut 0 bases from V and 10 bases from J, with 16 bases between. Germline assignment: CDR1 DFQATT and CDR2 SNEGSKA (reference sequence).

In its sample, this clonotype was seen a few times. This chain links TRBV7-2 with TRBJ2-5; D gene unclear. The germline V gene has CDR1 SGHTA and CDR2 FQGNSA. V was pared by 5 bases and J by 1 base, with 17 bases between. There are 16 residues in the CDR3. CDR3 bases: TGTGCCAGCAGCAGAAACGGACGGATCTTCCAAGAGACCCAGTACTTC. As protein: CASSRNGRIFQETQYF.

CDR3 bases: TGTGCCAGCAGGCCCCCTAGCATGGGTGAGCAGTTCTTC. Protein: CASRPPSMGEQFF. The chain carries TRBV6-1 and TRBJ2-1, with D possibly being TRBD2 (5 bases). The V gene's germline CDR1 is MNHNS and CDR2 SASEGT. This CDR3 has 13 residues. V was shortened by 6 bases and J by 9 bases, with 15 bases between the two germline ends.